Each of the 28 T cell receptor beta chains below was sequenced from the same sample in a study of metastatic and nonmetastatic thyroid tumors. Thyroid surgery took place with no prior treatment in any patient. TCRdb reanalyzed the PCR reads with MiXCR. The data hold approximately 69,000 clones, with approximately 15% observed a single time. Sequencing used blood. Receptors originate from a male donor with papillary thyroid cancer or a benign thyroid nodule (not recorded which). Some clones in this sample may be carry-over from other donors' samples.

This clone was recorded at least ten times. The genes are TRBV24-1 and TRBJ2-1; D gene unclear. The V and J ends lost 9 bases and 0 bases respectively, with 11 bases between them. The CDR3 covers 14 residues. The germline CDR1 and CDR2 sequences are KGHDR and SFDVKD. In nucleotides, the CDR3 is TGTGCCACCGCCTCAGTGGGCTCCTACAATGAGCAGTTCTTC. This gives the protein CATASVGSYNEQFF.

This clone has a count of ten or more. The rearrangement links TRBV5-6 to TRBJ1-2, with 9 bases matching TRBD1. V lost 4 bases and J lost 4; bases outside the gene matches: 2. Germline CDR1 reads SGHDT; CDR2 reads YYEEEE. The CDR3 has 13 amino acids. The CDR3 spells CASSPGQGYGYTF. Written as DNA, the CDR3 is TGTGCCAGCAGCCCGGGACAGGGCTATGGCTACACCTTC.

This clone has only a few counts. This may be a read error, as it is one base from a much larger clone. Other DNA sequences in this sample translate to the same CDR3. This sequence joins TRBV14 and TRBJ2-5, with a weak D call TRBD1 (5 bases). The V end lost 7 bases, the J end lost 2 bases, and 8 bases lay between the germline ends. Germline loops: CDR1 SGHDN, CDR2 FVKESK. The CDR3 is 12 amino acids. Here the CDR3 DNA reads TGTGCCAGCACCAGGGCTCAAGAGACCCAGTACTTC. Translation gives CASTRAQETQYF. Based on the CDR3 plus reference TRBV14 and TRBJ2-5, the full variable domain is EAGVTQFPSHSVIEKGQTVTLRCDPISGHDNLYWYRRVMGKEIKFLLHFVKESKQDESGMPNNRFLAERTGGTYSTLKVQPAELEDSGVYFCASTRAQETQYFGPGTRLLVL.

Ten or more counts support this clone. CDR3 DNA sequence: TGTGCCTGGTCGACAGGGGGCGCGAACACTGAAGCTTTCTTT. Translated, it gives CAWSTGGANTEAFF. The chain uses TRBV30 and TRBJ1-1, with 10 bases aligning to TRBD1. The germline gives CDR1 GTSNPN, CDR2 SVGIG (reference sequence). This CDR3 is built from 14 residues. V trimming: 5 bases; J trimming: 1 base; junction bases outside the gene matches: 4.

This clone has more than one count but fewer than ten. The chain employs TRBV27 and TRBJ1-5; no clear D gene. This CDR3 is 14 amino acids long. Germline loops: CDR1 MNHEY, CDR2 SMNVEV (reference sequence). V was clipped by 7 bases and J by 7 bases, with 17 bases between them. CDR3 protein: CASIKGGAGQPQHF. In nucleotides, the CDR3 is TGTGCCAGCATCAAAGGTGGCGCAGGACAGCCCCAGCATTTT.

Worth noting for this clone: Germline is not matched at one junction end, which may reflect a read error. The J gene is TRBJ2-7, the V gene TRBV28; 8 bases agree with TRBD1. Germline V gives CDR1 MDHEN, CDR2 SYDVKM. There are 13 residues in the CDR3. In DNA, the CDR3 is TGTGCCAGCAGTAGGACAGGGCCCTACGAGCAGTGCTTC. This encodes CASSRTGPYEQCF.

This clone was recorded many times. J is TRBJ1-2 and V is TRBV9; 7 bases fit TRBD1. V was clipped by 3 bases and J by 2 bases; unmatched bases: 4. CDR1 is SGDLS, CDR2 YYNGEE, per germline. CDR3 size: 14 residues. The CDR3, as DNA: TGTGCCAGCAGCGGTACGACAGGGAACTATGGCTACACCTTC. This encodes CASSGTTGNYGYTF.

The chain links TRBV20-1 to TRBJ2-7; a weak D match, TRBD2 (5 bases). This CDR3 is 13 amino acids long. From germline, CDR1 is DFQATT and CDR2 SNEGSKA (reference sequence). V shed 6 bases and J shed 0 bases, with 12 bases lying between them. CDR3 DNA: TGCAGTGCCCTGGACTTTATCTCCTACGAGCAGTACGTC. Protein product: CSALDFISYEQYV.

This clone has at least ten counts. The chain combines TRBV20-1 with TRBJ1-5, with D uncertain. There are 15 residues in the CDR3. Germline V gene data show CDR1 as DFQATT and CDR2 as SNEGSKA (reference sequence). V lost 3 bases and J 4 bases, leaving 16 bases between the germline ends. CDR3 region: CSARTGTWGNQPQHF. Here the CDR3 DNA reads TGCAGTGCTAGGACCGGAACATGGGGAAATCAGCCCCAGCATTTT.

At least ten counts were recorded for this clone. In DNA, the CDR3 is TGTGCCAGCAGCTCGGGAGGGGCTCCCGAGGATACGCAGTATTTT. Protein sequence: CASSSGGAPEDTQYF. The gene calls are TRBV5-4 and TRBJ2-3, with TRBD2 identical over 8 bases. The length of the CDR3 is 15 residues. From germline, CDR1 is SGHNT and CDR2 YYREEE (reference sequence). Unmatched junction bases numbered 9, after V lost 3 bases and J lost 6 bases.

This clone was found a few times. One junction end disagrees with the germline gene, perhaps due to a read error. The rearrangement joins TRBV6-1 to TRBJ1-2; maybe TRBD1 (5 bases). This CDR3 has 16 amino acids. Germline CDR1 MNHNS, CDR2 SASEGT. As DNA, the CDR3 is TGTGCCAGCAGTAAAAGCCCGGACACCATTGACTATGGCTACAACTTC. It is translated as CASSKSPDTIDYGYNF.

A word on this clone: This could be a read error, since a much larger clone is one nucleotide away. The chain uses TRBV27 and TRBJ1-1, with TRBD1 identical over 9 bases. The CDR3 extends over 13 amino acids. Germline CDR1 reads MNHEY; CDR2 reads SMNVEV (reference sequence). Trimming took 7 bases from V and 7 from J; bases not matched to a gene: 7. The CDR3: CASIGTGSGEAFF. The CDR3 bases are TGTGCCAGCATCGGGACAGGGAGCGGTGAAGCTTTCTTT.

The CDR3 DNA follows: TGCAGTGCTAGAGCACCGGGACAGGACTTCTCCTACGAGCAGTACTTC. Its translation: CSARAPGQDFSYEQYF. The genes are TRBV20-1 and TRBJ2-7, with 8 bases fitting TRBD1. CDR3 length equals 16 residues. Germline-derived CDR1 and CDR2 are DFQATT and SNEGSKA (reference sequence). Losses at the gene ends were 1 base for V and 0 bases for J; bases not matched to a gene: 8.

This clone was seen many times. The chain combines TRBV14 with TRBJ1-2; 11 nucleotides align to TRBD1. The V gene end was trimmed by 6 bases and the J gene end by 4 bases; junction bases not matched to a gene: 1. The length of the CDR3 is 13 residues. Looked up from germline, CDR1 is SGHDN and CDR2 is FVKESK. The CDR3 bases are TGTGCCAGCAGAGGGACAGGGGGCTATGGCTACACCTTC. This encodes CASRGTGGYGYTF.

On this clone itself: One junction end disagrees with the germline gene, perhaps due to a read error. The rearrangement links TRBV7-3 to TRBJ2-5, with 7 bases that match TRBD1. The germline V gene has CDR1 SGHTA and CDR2 FQGTGA. CDR3 length equals 15 residues. Here the CDR3 DNA reads TGTGCCAGCAGCTCCACAGGGGTGTTGCAAGATACCCAGTACTTC. Translated: CASSSTGVLQDTQYF.

This clone has only a few counts. For the CDR3, the DNA is TGTGCCAGCAGCCAGGACAGGGTTGGCTACACCTTC. It encodes CASSQDRVGYTF. The rearrangement uses TRBV14 and TRBJ1-2; 8 bases map to TRBD1. This CDR3 has 12 residues. CDR1 SGHDN and CDR2 FVKESK come from the germline V gene. V shed 3 bases, J shed 7 bases, and the junction held 1 base outside the gene matches. The full variable domain, with the rest looked up from reference TRBV14 and TRBJ1-2, is EAGVTQFPSHSVIEKGQTVTLRCDPISGHDNLYWYRRVMGKEIKFLLHFVKESKQDESGMPNNRFLAERTGGTYSTLKVQPAELEDSGVYFCASSQDRVGYTFGSGTRLTVV.

V is TRBV11-2 and J is TRBJ2-1; TRBD2 might be the D (6 bases). V lost 7 bases and J lost 7, with 23 bases in between. Germline CDR1 reads SGHAT; CDR2 reads FQNNGV. The CDR3 consists of 16 residues. The DNA for the CDR3 is TGTGCCAGCATCTCGCCCTGGGTGAGCGGGTCAAATGAGCAGTTCTTC. This translates into CASISPWVSGSNEQFF.

This clone was counted at least ten times. The gene calls are TRBV10-1 and TRBJ2-7; 7 positions match TRBD1. Germline values: CDR1 WNHNN, CDR2 SYGVQD (reference sequence). CDR3 length: 15 amino acids. With V trimmed by 3 bases and J by 2 bases, 7 bases remained unmatched. The CDR3 nucleotides are TGCGCCAGCAGTGAAGACAGGGAGAGGGCCTACGAGCAGTACTTC. Its protein is CASSEDRERAYEQYF.

The genes are TRBV6-5 and TRBJ2-1; D is uncertain. With 7 bases removed from V and 4 bases from J, the gap between germline ends came to 17 bases. The CDR3 is 15 residues long. The germline gives CDR1 MNHEY, CDR2 SVGAGI. CDR3 sequence: CASIKGHGVYNEQFF. DNA for the CDR3: TGTGCCAGCATTAAGGGTCATGGGGTGTACAATGAGCAGTTCTTC.

This clone was seen a few times. The chain employs TRBV28 and TRBJ1-1, with D maybe TRBD1 (6 bases). The germline V gene encodes CDR1 MDHEN and CDR2 SYDVKM. V was cut by 0 bases and J by 4 bases, with 12 bases left in between. The CDR3 runs 15 residues. The CDR3 loop reads CASSLWRGGGTEAFF. The CDR3 DNA follows: TGTGCCAGCAGTTTATGGAGGGGAGGGGGCACTGAAGCTTTCTTT.

This clone has at least ten counts. This chain joins TRBV30 and TRBJ1-3; TRBD1 is a possible D gene (5 bases). V was clipped by 0 bases and J by 8 bases, with 14 bases between them. In germline, CDR1 is GTSNPN, CDR2 SVGIG (reference sequence). The CDR3 consists of 14 residues. The CDR3 nucleotides read TGTGCCTGGAGTGTGGGGGTAGTAAGAGACACCATATATTTT. This translates into CAWSVGVVRDTIYF.

This clone showed up many times. J is TRBJ2-2 and V is TRBV28; D call uncertain. CDR3 length equals 14 residues. Germline V gives CDR1 MDHEN, CDR2 SYDVKM. V was cut by 6 bases and J by 5 bases, with 13 bases left in between. CDR3 nucleotides: TGTGCCAGCAGCTACGGGCTCCGGACCGGGGAGCTGTTTTTT. Its translation: CASSYGLRTGELFF.

The chain uses TRBV18 and TRBJ2-5; 14 bases map to TRBD2. This CDR3 comprises 17 residues. Germline trimming cut 6 bases from V and 4 bases from J; bases unmatched to any gene: 10. Germline CDR1 is KGHSH and CDR2 is LQKENI. CDR3 DNA: TGTGCCAGCTCTGGGACTAGCGGGAGATTTTCGGTAGAGACCCAGTACTTC. As protein: CASSGTSGRFSVETQYF.

For this clone: One junction end disagrees with the germline gene, perhaps due to a read error. The chain is built from TRBV6-1 and TRBJ2-1; D remains unclear. Germline CDR1 is MNHNS and CDR2 is SASEGT. The CDR3 covers 13 residues. CDR3 in amino acids: CASIPLGYNEHFF. CDR3 sequence (DNA): TGTGCCAGCATCCCTCTTGGCTACAATGAGCATTTCTTC.

This clone has ten or more counts. V gene TRBV6-1 combines with J gene TRBJ1-2; no firm D call. CDR1 is MNHNS and CDR2 is SASEGT in the germline V gene. V was pared by 7 bases and J by 6 bases, with 15 bases between. The CDR3 extends over 13 amino acids. The CDR3 DNA follows: TGTGCCAGCACCGACCTGGAGGAGAATGGCTACACCTTC. This gives the protein CASTDLEENGYTF.

This rearrangement joins TRBV18 to TRBJ1-2; TRBD1 might be the D (6 bases). Trimming took 3 bases from V and 6 from J, leaving 14 bases between them. CDR1 is KGHSH, CDR2 LQKENI, per germline. The CDR3 extends over 14 amino acids. The CDR3 DNA reads TGTGCCAGCTCACCCTTTGGGGGGGCGGATGGCTACACCTTC. Its translation is CASSPFGGADGYTF.

This clone was observed many times. The chain employs TRBV11-2 and TRBJ2-1; the D call may be TRBD1 or TRBD2 (6 bases each). The CDR3 has 15 amino acids. Germline CDR1 SGHAT, CDR2 FQNNGV. V lost 7 bases, J lost 2 bases, and 15 bases lay in between. The CDR3 DNA is TGTGCCAGCACCGTCAAGGGGGGAGCCTACAATGAGCAGTTCTTC. Translated: CASTVKGGAYNEQFF.

This clone was picked up many times. V gene TRBV19 combines with J gene TRBJ1-1; D is unresolved. V lost 3 bases and J lost 4, with 12 bases in between. Germline-derived CDR1 and CDR2 are LNHDA and SQIVND (reference sequence). This CDR3 is 14 amino acids long. The CDR3 bases are TGTGCCAGTAGTATGGCGGGGTTCGGCACTGAAGCTTTCTTT. Amino acids: CASSMAGFGTEAFF.